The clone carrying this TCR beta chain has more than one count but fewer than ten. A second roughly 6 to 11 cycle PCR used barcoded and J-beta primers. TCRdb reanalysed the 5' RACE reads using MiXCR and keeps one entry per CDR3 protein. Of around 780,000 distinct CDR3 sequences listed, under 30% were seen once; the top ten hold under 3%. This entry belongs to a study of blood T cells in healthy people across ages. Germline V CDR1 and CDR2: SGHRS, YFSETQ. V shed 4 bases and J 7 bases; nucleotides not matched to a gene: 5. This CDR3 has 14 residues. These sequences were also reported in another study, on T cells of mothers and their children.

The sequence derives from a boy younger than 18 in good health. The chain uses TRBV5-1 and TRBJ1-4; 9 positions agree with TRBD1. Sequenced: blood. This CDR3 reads CASSPGDRAEKLFF. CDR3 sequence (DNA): TGCGCCAGCAGCCCCGGGGACAGGGCTGAAAAACTGTTTTTT.